This TCR beta chain was captured in a study of T-cell reconstitution after alpha-beta-depleted transplantation in children. Broader study findings: Two months or so post-transplant, alpha-beta T cells reportedly derived from several hundred expanded graft clones.

This clonotype was seen a handful of times. Its antigen remains unknown. V dropped 3 bases and J dropped 2 bases, with 10 bases sitting between them. The CDR3 loop spans 14 amino acids. CDR1 and CDR2 from the germline V gene are LNHDA and SQIVND (reference sequence). The TCRbeta library was prepared with unique molecular identifiers. TCRdb ran MiXCR on the PCR reads and lists one entry per CDR3 protein. The sample holds roughly 340,000 distinct CDR3 sequences, roughly 15% seen once. The sequence was collected from a male patient aged 2-15 years who had a stem cell transplant for acute lymphoblastic leukemia, so the T cells may come from the graft donor. This chain connects TRBV19 to TRBJ2-5, with D hard to call. Sequencing was performed on PBMCs, mostly from graft donor cells, taken 360 days after TCRalphabeta/CD19-depleted stem cell transplant. CDR3 amino acids: CASSMGSNQETQYF. CDR3 sequence (DNA): TGTGCCAGTAGTATGGGCAGCAATCAAGAGACCCAGTACTTC.